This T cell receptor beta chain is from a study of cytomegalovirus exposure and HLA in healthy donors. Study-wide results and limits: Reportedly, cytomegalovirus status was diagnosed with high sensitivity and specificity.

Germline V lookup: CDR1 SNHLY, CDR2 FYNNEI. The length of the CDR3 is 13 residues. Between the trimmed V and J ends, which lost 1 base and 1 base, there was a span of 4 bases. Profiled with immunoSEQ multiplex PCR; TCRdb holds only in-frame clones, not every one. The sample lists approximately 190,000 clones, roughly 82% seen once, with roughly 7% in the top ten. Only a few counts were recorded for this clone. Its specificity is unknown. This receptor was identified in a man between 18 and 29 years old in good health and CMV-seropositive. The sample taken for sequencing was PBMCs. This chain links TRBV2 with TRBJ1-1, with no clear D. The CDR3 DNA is TGTGCCAGCAGTGAAGACACGAACACTGAAGCTTTCTTT. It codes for CASSEDTNTEAFF.